This T cell receptor beta chain was profiled in a study of identical twins' blood T cells. Study observations and caveats: Twin similarity might stem from environmental factors, not only genetics.

TCRdb processed the 5' RACE reads anew with MiXCR; each CDR3 protein has one entry. The table has roughly 380,000 distinct CDR3 sequences, 28% seen once. Per the germline V gene, CDR1 is SGHRS and CDR2 is YFSETQ. This CDR3 spans 13 amino acids. The sample holds a few counts of this clonotype. The antigen is not known. An end of the junction differs from the germline gene, which may be a read error. The J gene is TRBJ1-2, the V gene TRBV5-1; D unresolved. This sequence originates from a woman aged 18-50 years in good health. Material: PBMCs. The CDR3, as DNA: TGCGTCAGCAGCCTGGACCGATACTATGGCTACACCTTC. It yields the protein CVSSLDRYYGYTF.